This T cell receptor beta chain was documented in a study of blood T cells in healthy people across ages. Trimming shortened V by 5 bases and J by 5 bases, and 12 bases separated the two germline ends. Looked up from germline, CDR1 is KGHDR and CDR2 is SFDVKD. The CDR3 is 14 residues long. Sample-barcoded 5' priming and a J-beta primer mix drove a second PCR of 7 to 11 cycles. TCRdb reanalysed the 5' RACE reads using MiXCR and keeps one entry per CDR3 protein. The repertoire holds around 2 million distinct CDR3 sequences, with approximately 39% as singletons. What was sequenced was blood. The source is a human donor in good health. The chain uses TRBV24-1 and TRBJ2-1, with D perhaps TRBD2 (7 bases). The CDR3 region has the DNA TGTGCCACCAGTGCGGGGGGCGATAACAATGAGCAGTTCTTC. Its protein is CATSAGGDNNEQFF.